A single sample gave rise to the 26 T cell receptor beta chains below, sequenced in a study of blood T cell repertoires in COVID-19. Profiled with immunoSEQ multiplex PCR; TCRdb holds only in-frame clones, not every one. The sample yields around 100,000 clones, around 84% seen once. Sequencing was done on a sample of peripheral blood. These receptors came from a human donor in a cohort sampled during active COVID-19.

CDR3 protein: CASSQDLPGGTGELFF. CDR3 nucleotide sequence: TGCGCCAGCAGCCAAGATCTTCCAGGGGGGACCGGGGAGCTGTTTTTT. V and J are TRBV4-3 and TRBJ2-2, with D possibly TRBD1 on 7 matching bases. In germline, CDR1 is LGHNA, CDR2 YSLEER. The CDR3 has 16 residues. V shed 0 bases and J shed 5 bases, with 13 bases lying between them.

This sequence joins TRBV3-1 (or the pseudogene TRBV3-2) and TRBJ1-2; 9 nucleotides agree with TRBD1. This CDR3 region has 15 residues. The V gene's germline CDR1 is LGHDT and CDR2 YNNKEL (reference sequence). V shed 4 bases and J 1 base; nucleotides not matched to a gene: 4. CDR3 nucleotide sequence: TGTGCCAGCAGCCGGGAGGACAGGGGTAACTATGGCTACACCTTC. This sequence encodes CASSREDRGNYGYTF.

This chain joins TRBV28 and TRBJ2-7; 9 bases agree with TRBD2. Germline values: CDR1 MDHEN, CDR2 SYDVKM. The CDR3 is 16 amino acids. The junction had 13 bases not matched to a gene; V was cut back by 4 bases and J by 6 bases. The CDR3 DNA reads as TGTGCCAGCAGTTATGATCCAGCGGGGGGTCTAGGCGAGCAGTACTTC. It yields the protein CASSYDPAGGLGEQYF.

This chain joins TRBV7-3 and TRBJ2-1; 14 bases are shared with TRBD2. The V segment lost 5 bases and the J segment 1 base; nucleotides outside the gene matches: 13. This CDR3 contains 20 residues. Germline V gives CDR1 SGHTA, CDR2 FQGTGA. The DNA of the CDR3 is TGTGCCAGCAGCCCCGATAGACTAGCGGGAGGGCCCATTTCCTACAATGAGCAGTTCTTC. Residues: CASSPDRLAGGPISYNEQFF.

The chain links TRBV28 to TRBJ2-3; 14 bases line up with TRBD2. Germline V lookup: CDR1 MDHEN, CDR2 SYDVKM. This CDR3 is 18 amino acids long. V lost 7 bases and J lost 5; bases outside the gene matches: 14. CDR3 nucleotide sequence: TGTGCCAGCACCCAAGGGCTTGGACTAGCGGGGGGCGGAGATACGCAGTATTTT. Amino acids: CASTQGLGLAGGGDTQYF. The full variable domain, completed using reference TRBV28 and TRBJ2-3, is DVKVTQSSRYLVKRTGEKVFLECVQDMDHENMFWYRQDPGLGLRLIYFSYDVKMKEKGDIPEGYSVSREKKERFSLILESASTNQTSMYLCASTQGLGLAGGGDTQYFGPGTRLTVL.

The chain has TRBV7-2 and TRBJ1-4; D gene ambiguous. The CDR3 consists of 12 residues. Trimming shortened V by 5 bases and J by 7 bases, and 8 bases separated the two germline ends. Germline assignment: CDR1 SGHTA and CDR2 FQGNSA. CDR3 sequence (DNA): TGTGCCAGCAGCCTTTTGGCTGAAAAACTGTTTTTT. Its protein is CASSLLAEKLFF.

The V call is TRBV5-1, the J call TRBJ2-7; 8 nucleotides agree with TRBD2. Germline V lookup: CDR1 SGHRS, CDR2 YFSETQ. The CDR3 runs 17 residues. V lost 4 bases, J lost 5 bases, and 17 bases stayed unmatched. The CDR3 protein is CASSLPPGLGPQDEQYF. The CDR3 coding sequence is TGCGCCAGCAGCCTCCCCCCGGGACTAGGACCACAGGACGAGCAGTACTTC.

The CDR3 region is CASSVALHLESPGQGALNGNTIYF. Written as DNA, the CDR3 is TGTGCCAGCAGCGTAGCGCTTCACTTAGAGAGTCCGGGACAGGGGGCCTTAAATGGAAACACCATATATTTT. The chain carries TRBV9 and TRBJ1-3; TRBD1 agrees at 12 bases. The CDR3 totals 24 residues. The V and J ends lost 0 bases and 3 bases, in that order; junction bases with no gene match: 25. The V gene's germline CDR1 is SGDLS and CDR2 YYNGEE.

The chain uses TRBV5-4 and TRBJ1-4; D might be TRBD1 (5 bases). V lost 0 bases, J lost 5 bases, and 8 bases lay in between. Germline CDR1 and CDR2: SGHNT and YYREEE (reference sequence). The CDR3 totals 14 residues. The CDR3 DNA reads TGTGCCAGCAGCTTGGGACAGTCAAATGAAAAACTGTTTTTT. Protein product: CASSLGQSNEKLFF.

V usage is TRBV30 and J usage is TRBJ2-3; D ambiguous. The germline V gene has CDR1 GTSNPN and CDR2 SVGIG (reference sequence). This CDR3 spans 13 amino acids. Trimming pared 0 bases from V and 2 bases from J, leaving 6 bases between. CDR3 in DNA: TGTGCCTGGAGTGTGGGCCCCACAGATACGCAGTATTTT. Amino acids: CAWSVGPTDTQYF.

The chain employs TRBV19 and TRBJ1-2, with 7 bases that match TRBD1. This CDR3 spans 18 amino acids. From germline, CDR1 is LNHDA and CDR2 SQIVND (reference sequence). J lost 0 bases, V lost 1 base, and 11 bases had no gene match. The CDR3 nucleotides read TGTGCCAGTAGTATAGCCCGGGACAGTCTCTCCTCTAACTATGGCTACACCTTC. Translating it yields CASSIARDSLSSNYGYTF.

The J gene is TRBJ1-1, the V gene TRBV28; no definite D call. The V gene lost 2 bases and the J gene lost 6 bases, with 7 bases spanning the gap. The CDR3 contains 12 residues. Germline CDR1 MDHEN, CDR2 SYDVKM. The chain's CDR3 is CASSLAGPEAFF. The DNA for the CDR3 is TGTGCCAGCAGTTTAGCGGGTCCTGAAGCTTTCTTT.

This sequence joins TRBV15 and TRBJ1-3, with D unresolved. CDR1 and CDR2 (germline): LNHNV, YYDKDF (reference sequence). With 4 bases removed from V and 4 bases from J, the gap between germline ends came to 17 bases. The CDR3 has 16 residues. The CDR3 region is CATSNPHLYAGNTIYF. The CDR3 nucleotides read TGTGCCACCAGCAACCCGCACCTCTATGCCGGAAACACCATATATTTT.

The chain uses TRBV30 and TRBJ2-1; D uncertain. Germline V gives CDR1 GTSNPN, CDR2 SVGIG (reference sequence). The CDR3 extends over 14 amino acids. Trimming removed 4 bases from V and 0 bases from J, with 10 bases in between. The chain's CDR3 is CAWTSRRSYNEQFF. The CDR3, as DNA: TGTGCCTGGACCTCTAGACGCTCCTACAATGAGCAGTTCTTC.

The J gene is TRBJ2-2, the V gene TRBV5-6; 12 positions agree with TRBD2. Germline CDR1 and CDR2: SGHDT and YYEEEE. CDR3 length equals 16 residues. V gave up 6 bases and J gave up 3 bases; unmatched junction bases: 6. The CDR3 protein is CASISPSGGDTGELFF. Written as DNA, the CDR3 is TGTGCCAGCATCTCACCTAGCGGGGGGGACACCGGGGAGCTGTTTTTT.

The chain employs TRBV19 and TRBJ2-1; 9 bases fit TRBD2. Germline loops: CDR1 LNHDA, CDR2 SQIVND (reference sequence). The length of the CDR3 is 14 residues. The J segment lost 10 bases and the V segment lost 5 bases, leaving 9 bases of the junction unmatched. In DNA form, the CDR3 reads TGTGCCAGTAGTCCAGCGGGAGGCACGGGGGAGCAGTTCTTC. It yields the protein CASSPAGGTGEQFF.

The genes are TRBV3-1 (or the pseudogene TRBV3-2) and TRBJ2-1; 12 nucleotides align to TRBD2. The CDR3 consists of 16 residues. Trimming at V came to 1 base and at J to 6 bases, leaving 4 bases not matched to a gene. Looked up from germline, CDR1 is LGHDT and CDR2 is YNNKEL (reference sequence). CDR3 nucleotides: TGTGCCAGCAGCCAAGGTCCTAGCGGGAGGGGCAATGAGCAGTTCTTC. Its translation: CASSQGPSGRGNEQFF.

The CDR3 sequence is CASSLKASSGGVKTQYF. CDR3 DNA: TGTGCCAGCAGCCTCAAAGCTTCTAGCGGGGGGGTCAAGACCCAGTACTTC. The chain is built from TRBV14 and TRBJ2-5; 12 nucleotides agree with TRBD2. This CDR3 contains 17 residues. CDR1 and CDR2 (germline): SGHDN, FVKESK. V was clipped by 4 bases and J by 6 bases; unmatched bases: 12.

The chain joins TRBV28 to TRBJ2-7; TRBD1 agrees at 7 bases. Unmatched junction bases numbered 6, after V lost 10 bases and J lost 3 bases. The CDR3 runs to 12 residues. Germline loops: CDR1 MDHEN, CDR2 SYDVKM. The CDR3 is CATTRDSYEQYF. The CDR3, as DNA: TGTGCCACCACCCGGGACAGCTACGAGCAGTACTTC.

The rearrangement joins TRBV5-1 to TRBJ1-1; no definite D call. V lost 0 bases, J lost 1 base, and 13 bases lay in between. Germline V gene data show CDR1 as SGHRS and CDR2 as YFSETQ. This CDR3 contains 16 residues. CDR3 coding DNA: TGCGCCAGCAGCTTGGATGCAGACTTATCGAACACTGAAGCTTTCTTT. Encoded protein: CASSLDADLSNTEAFF.

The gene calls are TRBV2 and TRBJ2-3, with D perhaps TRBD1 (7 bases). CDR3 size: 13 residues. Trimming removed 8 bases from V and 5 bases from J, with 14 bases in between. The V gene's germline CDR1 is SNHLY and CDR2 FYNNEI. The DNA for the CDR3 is TGTGCCAGCGGAAGCAGGGGGGAAGATACGCAGTATTTT. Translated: CASGSRGEDTQYF.

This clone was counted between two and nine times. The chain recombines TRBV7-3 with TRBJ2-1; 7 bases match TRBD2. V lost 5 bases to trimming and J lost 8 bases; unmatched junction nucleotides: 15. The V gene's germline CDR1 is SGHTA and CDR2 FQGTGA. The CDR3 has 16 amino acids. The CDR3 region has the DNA TGTGCCAGCAGCCGAGAACCACGGGAGGAGAGGGATGAGCAGTTCTTC. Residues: CASSREPREERDEQFF.

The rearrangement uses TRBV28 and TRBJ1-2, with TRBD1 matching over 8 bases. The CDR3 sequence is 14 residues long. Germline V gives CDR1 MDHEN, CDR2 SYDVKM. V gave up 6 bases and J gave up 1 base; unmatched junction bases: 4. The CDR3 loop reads CASRAGQVNYGYTF. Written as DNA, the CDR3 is TGTGCCAGCAGGGCGGGACAGGTTAACTATGGCTACACCTTC.

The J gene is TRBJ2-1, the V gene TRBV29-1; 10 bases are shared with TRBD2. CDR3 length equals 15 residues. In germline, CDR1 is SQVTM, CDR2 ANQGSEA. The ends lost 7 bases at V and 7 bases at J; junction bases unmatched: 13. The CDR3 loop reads CSAGLAVVIGNEQFF. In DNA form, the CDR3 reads TGCAGCGCTGGACTAGCGGTCGTTATTGGGAATGAGCAGTTCTTC.

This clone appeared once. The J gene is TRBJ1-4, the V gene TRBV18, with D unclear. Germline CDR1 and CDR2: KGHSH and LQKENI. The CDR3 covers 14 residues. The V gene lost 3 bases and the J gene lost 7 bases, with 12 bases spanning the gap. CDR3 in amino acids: CASSPLQRGEKLFF. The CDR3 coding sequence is TGTGCCAGCTCACCGCTCCAGCGGGGTGAAAAACTGTTTTTT.

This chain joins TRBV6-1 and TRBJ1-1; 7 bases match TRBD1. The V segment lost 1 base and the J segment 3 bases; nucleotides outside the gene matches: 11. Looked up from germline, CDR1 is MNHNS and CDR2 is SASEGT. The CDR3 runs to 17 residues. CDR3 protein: CASSEGAGGQGYTEAFF. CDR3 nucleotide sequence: TGTGCCAGCAGTGAAGGTGCAGGGGGGCAAGGTTACACTGAAGCTTTCTTT.